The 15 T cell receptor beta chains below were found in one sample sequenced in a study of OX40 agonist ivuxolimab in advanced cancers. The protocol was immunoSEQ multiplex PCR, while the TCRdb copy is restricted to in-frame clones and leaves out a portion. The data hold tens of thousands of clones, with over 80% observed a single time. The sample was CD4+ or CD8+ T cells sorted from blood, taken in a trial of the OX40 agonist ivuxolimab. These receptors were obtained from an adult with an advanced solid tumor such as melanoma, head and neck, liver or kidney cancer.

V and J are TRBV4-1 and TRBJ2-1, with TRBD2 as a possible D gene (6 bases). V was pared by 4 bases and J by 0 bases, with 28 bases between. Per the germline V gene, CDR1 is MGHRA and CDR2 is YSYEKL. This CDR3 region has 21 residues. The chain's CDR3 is CASSPQGGAAPRKSSYNEQFF. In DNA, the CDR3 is TGCGCCAGCAGCCCCCAGGGAGGAGCGGCCCCAAGGAAGAGCTCCTACAATGAGCAGTTCTTC.

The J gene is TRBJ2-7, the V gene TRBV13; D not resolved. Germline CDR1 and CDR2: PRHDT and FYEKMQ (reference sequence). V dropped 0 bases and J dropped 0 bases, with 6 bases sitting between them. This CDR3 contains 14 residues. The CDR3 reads CASSLGRSSYEQYF. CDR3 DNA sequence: TGTGCCAGCAGCTTAGGACGATCCTCCTACGAGCAGTACTTC.

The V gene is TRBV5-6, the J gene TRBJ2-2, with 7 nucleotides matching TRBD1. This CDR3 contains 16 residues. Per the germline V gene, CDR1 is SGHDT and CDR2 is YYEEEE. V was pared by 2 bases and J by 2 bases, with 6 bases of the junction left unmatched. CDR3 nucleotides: TGTGCCAGCAGCTTTGCCGGGACAGTCAACACCGGGGAGCTGTTTTTT. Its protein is CASSFAGTVNTGELFF.

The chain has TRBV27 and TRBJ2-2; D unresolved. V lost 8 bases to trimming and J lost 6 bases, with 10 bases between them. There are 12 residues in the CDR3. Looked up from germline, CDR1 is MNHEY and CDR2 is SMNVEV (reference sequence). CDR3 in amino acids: CASGLTAGELFF. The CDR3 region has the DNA TGTGCCAGCGGGTTAACGGCCGGGGAGCTGTTTTTT.

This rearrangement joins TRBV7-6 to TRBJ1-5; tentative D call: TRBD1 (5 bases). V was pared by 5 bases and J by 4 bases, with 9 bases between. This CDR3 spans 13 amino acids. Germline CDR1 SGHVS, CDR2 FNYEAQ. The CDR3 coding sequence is TGTGCCAGCAGCATGACAGCAAATCAGCCCCAGCATTTT. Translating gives CASSMTANQPQHF.

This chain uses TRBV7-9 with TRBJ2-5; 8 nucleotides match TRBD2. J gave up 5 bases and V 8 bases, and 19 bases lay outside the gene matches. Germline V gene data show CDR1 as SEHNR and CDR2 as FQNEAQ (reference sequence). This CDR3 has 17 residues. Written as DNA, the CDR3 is TGTGCCAGCGGCGGGGGGATGGAGGGGTCGATCGCGGAGACCCAGTACTTC. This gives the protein CASGGGMEGSIAETQYF. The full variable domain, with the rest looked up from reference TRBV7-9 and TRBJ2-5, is DTGVSQNPRHKITKRGQNVTFRCDPISEHNRLYWYRQTLGQGPEFLTYFQNEAQLEKSRLLSDRFSAERPKGSFSTLEIQRTEQGDSAMYLCASGGGMEGSIAETQYFGPGTRLLVL.

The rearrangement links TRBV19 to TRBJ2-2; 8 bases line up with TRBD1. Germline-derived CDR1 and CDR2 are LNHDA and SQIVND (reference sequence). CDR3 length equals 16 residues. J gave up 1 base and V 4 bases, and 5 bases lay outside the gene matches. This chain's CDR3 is CASSTDRGKNTGELFF. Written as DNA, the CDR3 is TGTGCCAGTAGTACCGACAGGGGTAAGAACACCGGGGAGCTGTTTTTT.

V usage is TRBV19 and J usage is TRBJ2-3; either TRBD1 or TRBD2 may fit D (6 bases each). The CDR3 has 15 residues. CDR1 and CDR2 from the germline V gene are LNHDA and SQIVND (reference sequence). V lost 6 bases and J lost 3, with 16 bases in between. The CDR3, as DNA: TGTGCCAGTAGCCTAGGGGGGAGTCGTACAGATACGCAGTATTTT. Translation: CASSLGGSRTDTQYF.

CDR3 loop: CASSRQEAGGYGYTF. The CDR3 DNA reads TGTGCCAGCAGTCGTCAGGAGGCGGGGGGCTATGGCTACACCTTC. V and J are TRBV6-5 and TRBJ1-2, with a possible D match to TRBD1 (5 bases). The CDR3 runs to 15 residues. The V end was cut by 5 bases, the J end by 4 bases, with 17 bases between. In germline, CDR1 is MNHEY, CDR2 SVGAGI.

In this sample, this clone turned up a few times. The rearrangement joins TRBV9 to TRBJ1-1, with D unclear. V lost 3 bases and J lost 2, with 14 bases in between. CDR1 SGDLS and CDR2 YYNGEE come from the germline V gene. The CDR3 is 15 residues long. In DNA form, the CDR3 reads TGTGCCAGCAGCGCCGGCGCCCAGGCTAACACTGAAGCTTTCTTT. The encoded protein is CASSAGAQANTEAFF. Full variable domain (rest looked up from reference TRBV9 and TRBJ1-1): DSGVTQTPKHLITATGQRVTLRCSPRSGDLSVYWYQQSLDQGLQFLIQYYNGEERAKGNILERFSAQQFPDLHSELNLSSLELGDSALYFCASSAGAQANTEAFFGQGTRLTVV.

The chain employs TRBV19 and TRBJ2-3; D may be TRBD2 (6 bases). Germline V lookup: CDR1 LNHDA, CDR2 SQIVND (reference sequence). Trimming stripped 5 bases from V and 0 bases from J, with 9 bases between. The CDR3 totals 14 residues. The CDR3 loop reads CASSAGPSTDTQYF. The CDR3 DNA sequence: TGTGCCAGTAGTGCGGGGCCAAGCACAGATACGCAGTATTTT. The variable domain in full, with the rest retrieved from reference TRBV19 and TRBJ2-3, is DGGITQSPKYLFRKEGQNVTLSCEQNLNHDAMYWYRQDPGQGLRLIYYSQIVNDFQKGDIAEGYSVSREKKESFPLTVTSAQKNPTAFYLCASSAGPSTDTQYFGPGTRLTVL.

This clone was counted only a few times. The CDR3 nucleotides are TGTGCCAGTAGTGGCCACACAGGAGCAGGGGCCAACGTCCTGACTTTC. This codes for CASSGHTGAGANVLTF. The rearrangement links TRBV19 to TRBJ2-6; perhaps TRBD1 as D (5 bases). Trimming took off 5 bases at V and 4 bases at J, with 15 bases between the two ends. Germline assignment: CDR1 LNHDA and CDR2 SQIVND (reference sequence). CDR3 size: 16 residues. Full variable domain (outside the CDR3, taken from reference TRBV19 and TRBJ2-6): DGGITQSPKYLFRKEGQNVTLSCEQNLNHDAMYWYRQDPGQGLRLIYYSQIVNDFQKGDIAEGYSVSREKKESFPLTVTSAQKNPTAFYLCASSGHTGAGANVLTFGAGSRLTVL.

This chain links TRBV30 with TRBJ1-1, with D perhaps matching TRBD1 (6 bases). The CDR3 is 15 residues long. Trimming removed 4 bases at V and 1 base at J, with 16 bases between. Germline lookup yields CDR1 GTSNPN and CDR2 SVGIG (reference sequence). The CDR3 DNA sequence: TGTGCCTGGATCGCTGCGGAGGGGGGGAACACTGAAGCTTTCTTT. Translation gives CAWIAAEGGNTEAFF.

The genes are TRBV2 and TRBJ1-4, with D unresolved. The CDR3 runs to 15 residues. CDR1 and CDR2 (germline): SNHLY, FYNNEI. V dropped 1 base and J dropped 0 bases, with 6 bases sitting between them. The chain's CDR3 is CASSEGRATNEKLFF. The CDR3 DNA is TGTGCCAGCAGTGAAGGAAGAGCAACTAATGAAAAACTGTTTTTT.

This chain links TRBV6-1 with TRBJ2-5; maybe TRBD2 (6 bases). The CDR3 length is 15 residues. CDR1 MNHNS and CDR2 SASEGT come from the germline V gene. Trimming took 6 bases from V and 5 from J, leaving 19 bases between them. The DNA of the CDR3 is TGTGCCAGCAGCCTTGGGAGCGGCGGGGCGGAGACCCAGTACTTC. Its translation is CASSLGSGGAETQYF.